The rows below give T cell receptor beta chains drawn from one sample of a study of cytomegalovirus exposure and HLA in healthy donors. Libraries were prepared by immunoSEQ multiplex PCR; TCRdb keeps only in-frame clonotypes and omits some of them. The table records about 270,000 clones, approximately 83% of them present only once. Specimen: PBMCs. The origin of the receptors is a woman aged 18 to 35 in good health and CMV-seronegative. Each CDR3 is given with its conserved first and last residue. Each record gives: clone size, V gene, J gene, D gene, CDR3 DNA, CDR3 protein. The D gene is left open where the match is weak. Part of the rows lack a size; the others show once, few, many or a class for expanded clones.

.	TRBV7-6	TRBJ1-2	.	TGTGCCAGCAGCAACTCCTACAGGGCCCCGAAAGATGGCTACACCTTC	CASSNSYRAPKDGYTF
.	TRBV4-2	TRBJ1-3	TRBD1	TGTGCCAGCAGCCAAGATGAGACAGGGCCTGGAAACACCATATATTTT	CASSQDETGPGNTIYF
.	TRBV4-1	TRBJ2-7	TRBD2	TGCGCCAGCAGCCAAGAAGGGACTAGCGGGAAGAGCGGCGAGCAGTACTTC	CASSQEGTSGKSGEQYF
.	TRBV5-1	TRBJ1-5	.	TGCGCCAGCAGCTTGGAGGGGTATGATCAGCCCCAGCATTTT	CASSLEGYDQPQHF
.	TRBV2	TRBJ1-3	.	TGTGCCAGCAAACTCGAGGAAGGAAACACCATATATTTT	CASKLEEGNTIYF
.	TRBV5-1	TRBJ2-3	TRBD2	TGCGCCAGCAGCACGAACGGGGGGGCCGAAGATACGCAGTATTTT	CASSTNGGAEDTQYF
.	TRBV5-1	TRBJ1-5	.	TGCGCCAGCAGCTTAGGGGCAGGTAACAATCAGCCCCAGCATTTT	CASSLGAGNNQPQHF
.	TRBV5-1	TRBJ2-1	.	TGCGCCAGCAGCTTCCGACAGGGAGGCTACAATGAGCAGTTCTTC	CASSFRQGGYNEQFF
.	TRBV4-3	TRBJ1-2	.	TGCGCCAGCAGCCAAGAGACAGGTGGGGGCTATGGCTACACCTTC	CASSQETGGGYGYTF
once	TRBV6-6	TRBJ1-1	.	TGTGCCAGCACCCCTAGCGTGAACACTGAAGCTTTCTTT	CASTPSVNTEAFF
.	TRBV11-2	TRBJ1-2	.	TGTGCCAGCAGGTCAATGAGACACGATAACTATGGCTACACCTTC	CASRSMRHDNYGYTF
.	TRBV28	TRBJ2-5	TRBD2	TGTGCCAGCAGTTTCACGGGGGAGGGGTCAGGAGAGACCCAGTACTTC	CASSFTGEGSGETQYF
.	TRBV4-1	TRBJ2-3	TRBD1	TGCGCCAGCAGCCAATTGGGGACAGGAAGCACAGATACGCAGTATTTT	CASSQLGTGSTDTQYF
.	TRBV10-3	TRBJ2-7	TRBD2	TGTGCCATCAGTGAGTCGACGACTAGCGGATCCTACGAGCAGTACTTC	CAISESTTSGSYEQYF
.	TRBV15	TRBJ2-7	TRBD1	TGTGCCACCAGCAGAGACCCCGGGACAGGGGGCCTCTCCTACGAGCAGTACTTC	CATSRDPGTGGLSYEQYF
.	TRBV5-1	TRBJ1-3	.	TGCGCCAGCAGCTTGGGAGGGAGCGCCTCTGGAAACACCATATATTTT	CASSLGGSASGNTIYF
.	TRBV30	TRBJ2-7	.	TGTGCCTGGAGTAGCTATGGCGAGCAGTACTTC	CAWSSYGEQYF
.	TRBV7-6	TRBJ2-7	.	TGTGCCAGCAGCTTAAGGGGAACTAACTACGAGCAGTACTTC	CASSLRGTNYEQYF
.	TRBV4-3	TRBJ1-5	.	TGCGCCAGCAGCCAAGATTTTGGGGGAGGTCAGCCCCAGCATTTT	CASSQDFGGGQPQHF
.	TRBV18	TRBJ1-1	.	TGTGCCAGCTCACTTCTCGAGGGGGACACTGAAGCTTTCTTT	CASSLLEGDTEAFF
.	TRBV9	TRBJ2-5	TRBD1	TGTGCCAGCAGCACCGAGACAGGGGAAGAGACCCAGTACTTC	CASSTETGEETQYF
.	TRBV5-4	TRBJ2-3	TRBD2	TGTGCCAGCAGCCTCGGGGGAGCGGGAGTTGTCACAGATACGCAGTATTTT	CASSLGGAGVVTDTQYF
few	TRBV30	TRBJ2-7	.	TGTGCCTGGAGTGGTCTCGGCGAGCAGTACTTC	CAWSGLGEQYF
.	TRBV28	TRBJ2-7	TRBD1	TGTGCCAGCAGTTGGTGGGACAGGGGATTCTACGAGCAGTACTTC	CASSWWDRGFYEQYF
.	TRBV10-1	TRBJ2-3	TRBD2	TGCGCCAGCAGTGAGGCGGGAGGCTCGACAGATACGCAGTATTTT	CASSEAGGSTDTQYF
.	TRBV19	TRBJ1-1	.	TGTGCCAGTAGTACTGGGGGCGGGGGAGCTGAAGCTTTCTTT	CASSTGGGGAEAFF
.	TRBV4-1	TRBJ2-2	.	TGCGCCAGCAGCCAAGTTCCCTACGGAGTTTCCGGGGAGCTGTTTTTT	CASSQVPYGVSGELFF
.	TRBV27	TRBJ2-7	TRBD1	TGTGCCAGCAGAACAGGGGGGCGCGAGCAGTACTTC	CASRTGGREQYF
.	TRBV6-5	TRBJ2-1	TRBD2	TGTGCCAGCACCTTACTAGCGGGGGGACCTAATGAGCAGTTCTTC	CASTLLAGGPNEQFF
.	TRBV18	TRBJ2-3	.	TGTGCCAGCTCACCGTGGGAGACTACAGATACGCAGTATTTT	CASSPWETTDTQYF
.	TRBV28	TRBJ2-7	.	TGTGCCAGCAGTTTACCGCAGGGGTCGGAGTACTTC	CASSLPQGSEYF
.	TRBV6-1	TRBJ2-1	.	TGTGCCAGCAGTGCCGGATGGCAGGTCCCATACAATGAGCAGTTCTTC	CASSAGWQVPYNEQFF
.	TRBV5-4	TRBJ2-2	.	TGTGCCAGCAGCGCGGCGTTAGGGGCGGGGACCGGGGAGCTGTTTTTT	CASSAALGAGTGELFF
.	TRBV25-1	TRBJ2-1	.	TGTGCCAGCAGTGCCAGGGTGAAGGAACATGAGCAGTTCTTC	CASSARVKEHEQFF
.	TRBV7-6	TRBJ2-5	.	TGTGCCAGCAGCTTAGCCTGGCAGGGGGGACGGGAGACCCAGTACTTC	CASSLAWQGGRETQYF
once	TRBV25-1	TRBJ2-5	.	TGTGCCAGCAGTGAATTCCAGGGCGGCGAGACCCAGTACTTC	CASSEFQGGETQYF
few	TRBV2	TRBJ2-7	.	TGTGCCAGCAGAGGGTCTAGCGCCGTTTCCTACGAGCAGTACTTC	CASRGSSAVSYEQYF
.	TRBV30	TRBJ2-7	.	TGTGCCTGGAGTGTTAATAGCTACGAGCAGTACTTC	CAWSVNSYEQYF
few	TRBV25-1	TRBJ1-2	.	TGTGCCAGCAGTGAATACAGATCGAACTATGGCTACACCTTC	CASSEYRSNYGYTF
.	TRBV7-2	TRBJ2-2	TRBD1	TGTGCCAGCAAATCACAGGGGGCGAACACCGGGGAGCTGTTTTTT	CASKSQGANTGELFF